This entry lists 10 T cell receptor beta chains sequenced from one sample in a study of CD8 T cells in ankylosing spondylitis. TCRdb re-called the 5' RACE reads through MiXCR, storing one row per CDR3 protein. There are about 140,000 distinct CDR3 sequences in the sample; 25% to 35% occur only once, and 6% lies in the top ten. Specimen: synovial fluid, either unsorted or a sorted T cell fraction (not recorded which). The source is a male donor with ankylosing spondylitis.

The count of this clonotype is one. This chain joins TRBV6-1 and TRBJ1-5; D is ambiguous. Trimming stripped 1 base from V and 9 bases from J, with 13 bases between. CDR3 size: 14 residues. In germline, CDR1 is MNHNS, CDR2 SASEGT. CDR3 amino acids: CASSEDGRLRPQHF. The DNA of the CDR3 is TGTGCCAGCAGTGAAGACGGCAGGCTGCGGCCCCAGCATTTT.

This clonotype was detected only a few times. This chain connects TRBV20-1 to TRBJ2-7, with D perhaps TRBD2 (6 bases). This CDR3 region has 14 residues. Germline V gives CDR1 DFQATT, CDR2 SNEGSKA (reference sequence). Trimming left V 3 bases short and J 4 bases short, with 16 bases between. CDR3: CSARSPGLAYEQYF. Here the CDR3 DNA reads TGCAGTGCTAGGTCGCCGGGGCTAGCGTACGAGCAGTACTTC.

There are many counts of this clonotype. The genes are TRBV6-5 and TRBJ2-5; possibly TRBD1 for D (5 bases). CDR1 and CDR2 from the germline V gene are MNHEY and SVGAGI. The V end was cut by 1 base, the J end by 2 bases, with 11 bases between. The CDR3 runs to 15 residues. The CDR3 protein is CASSYFRHRQETQYF. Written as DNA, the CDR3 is TGTGCCAGCAGTTACTTCCGGCACAGGCAAGAGACCCAGTACTTC.

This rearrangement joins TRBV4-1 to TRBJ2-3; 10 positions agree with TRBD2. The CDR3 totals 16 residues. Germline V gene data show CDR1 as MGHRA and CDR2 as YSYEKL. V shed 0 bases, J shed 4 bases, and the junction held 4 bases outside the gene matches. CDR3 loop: CASSQDQRGGSDTQYF. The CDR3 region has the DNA TGCGCCAGCAGCCAAGATCAGCGGGGGGGCTCAGATACGCAGTATTTT.

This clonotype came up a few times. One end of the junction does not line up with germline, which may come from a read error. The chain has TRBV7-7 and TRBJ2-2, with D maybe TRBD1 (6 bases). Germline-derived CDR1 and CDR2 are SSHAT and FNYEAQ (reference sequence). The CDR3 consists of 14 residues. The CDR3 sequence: CASRLDRNTGELFF. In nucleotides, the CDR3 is TGTGCTAGCAGACTGGACAGGAACACCGGGGAGCTGTTTTTT. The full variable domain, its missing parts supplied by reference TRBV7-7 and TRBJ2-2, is GAGVSQSPRYKVTKRGQDVTLRCDPISSHATLYWYQQALGQGPEFLTYFNYEAQPDKSGLPSDRFSAERPEGSISTLTIQRTEQRDSAMYRCASRLDRNTGELFFGEGSRLTVL.

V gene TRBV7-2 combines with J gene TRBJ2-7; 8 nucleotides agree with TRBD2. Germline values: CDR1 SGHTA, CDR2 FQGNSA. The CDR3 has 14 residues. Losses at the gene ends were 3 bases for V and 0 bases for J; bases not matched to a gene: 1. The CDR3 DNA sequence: TGTGCCAGCAGCTTCGGACTAGCCTCCTACGAGCAGTACTTC. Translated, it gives CASSFGLASYEQYF.

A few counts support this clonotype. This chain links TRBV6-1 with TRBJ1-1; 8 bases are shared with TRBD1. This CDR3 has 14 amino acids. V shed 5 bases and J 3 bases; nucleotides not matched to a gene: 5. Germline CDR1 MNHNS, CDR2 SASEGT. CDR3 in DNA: TGTGCCAGCAGTACGGACAGGGAGGACACTGAAGCTTTCTTT. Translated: CASSTDREDTEAFF.

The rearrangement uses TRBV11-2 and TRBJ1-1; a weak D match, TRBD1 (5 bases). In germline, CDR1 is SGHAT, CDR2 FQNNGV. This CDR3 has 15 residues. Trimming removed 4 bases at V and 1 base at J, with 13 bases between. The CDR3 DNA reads TGTGCCAGCAGCTCCACGGCCCAGGGGAACACTGAAGCTTTCTTT. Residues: CASSSTAQGNTEAFF.

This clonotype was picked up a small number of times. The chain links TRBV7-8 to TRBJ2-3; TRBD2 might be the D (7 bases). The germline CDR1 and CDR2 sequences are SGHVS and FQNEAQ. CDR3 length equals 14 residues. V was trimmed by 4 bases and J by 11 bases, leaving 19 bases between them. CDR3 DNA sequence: TGTGCCAGCAGCTGGGGGGGCGGACGAGAAGGGCAGTATTTT. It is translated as CASSWGGGREGQYF.

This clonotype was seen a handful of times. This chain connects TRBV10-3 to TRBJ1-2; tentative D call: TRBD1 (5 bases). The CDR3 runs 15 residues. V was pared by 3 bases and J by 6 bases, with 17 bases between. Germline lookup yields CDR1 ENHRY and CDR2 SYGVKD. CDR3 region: CAISDWYSGGNGYTF. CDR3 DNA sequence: TGTGCCATCAGTGATTGGTACAGTGGGGGAAATGGCTACACCTTC.